This is a list of T cell receptor beta chains from one sample in a study of T cells in Graves' hyperthyroidism and ophthalmopathy. TCRdb reanalysed the multiplex PCR reads using MiXCR and keeps one entry per CDR3 protein. The sample holds 700,000 to 950,000 distinct CDR3 sequences, 35% seen once. Sequencing was performed on blood. All receptors come from a woman between 40 and 55 years old with Graves' hyperthyroidism. CDR3s include the opening cysteine and the closing phenylalanine or tryptophan. A D gene is named only where the DNA matches it firmly. The size of a clone is reported for some rows only, either as once, few or many, or as a class for expanded clones.

j_gene | abundance | d_gene | v_gene | CDR3aa | CDR3nt
TRBJ1-2 | NA | NA | TRBV7-3 | CASGAQGVYGYTF | TGCGCCAGCGGGGCACAGGGAGTATATGGCTACACCTTC
TRBJ1-5 | many | NA | TRBV2 | CASTLTDQPQHF | TGTGCCAGCACCCTGACGGATCAGCCCCAGCATTTT
TRBJ2-5 | many | TRBD2 | TRBV7-2 | CASSLGLAGRQETQYF | TGTGCCAGCAGCTTGGGACTAGCGGGGAGACAAGAGACCCAGTACTTC
TRBJ1-1 | NA | NA | TRBV4-3 | CASSQEGRGTEAFF | TGCGCCAGCAGCCAAGAGGGCAGAGGCACTGAAGCTTTCTTT
TRBJ2-6 | NA | NA | TRBV27 | CASSQDISSGANVLTF | TGTGCCAGCAGTCAAGACATAAGCTCTGGGGCCAACGTCCTGACTTTC
TRBJ1-6 | many | NA | TRBV10-3 | CATREGRSNSPLHF | TGTGCCACCCGAGAGGGACGTTCCAATTCACCCCTCCACTTT
TRBJ1-4 | NA | NA | TRBV4-1 | CASSRLEGATNEKLFF | TGCGCCAGCAGCCGGCTAGAGGGTGCAACTAATGAAAAACTGTTTTTT
TRBJ2-1 | NA | TRBD1 | TRBV2 | CASRKTGAYNEQFF | TGTGCCAGCAGGAAGACAGGGGCATACAATGAGCAGTTCTTC
TRBJ2-5 | NA | NA | TRBV10-3 | CATGAKRETQYF | TGTGCCACTGGGGCTAAGAGGGAGACCCAGTACTTC
TRBJ2-5 | once | NA | TRBV11-2 | CASSLAGVLAQETQYF | TGTGCCAGCAGCTTAGCCGGGGTGCTAGCTCAAGAGACCCAGTACTTC
TRBJ2-5 | few | NA | TRBV12-3/TRBV12-4 | CASSPRDSVLETQYF | TGTGCCAGCAGTCCACGAGACAGTGTACTAGAGACCCAGTACTTC
TRBJ1-1 | few | NA | TRBV7-2 | CASSFKDTEAFF | TGTGCCAGCAGTTTTAAGGACACTGAAGCTTTCTTT
TRBJ1-3 | NA | NA | TRBV29-1 | CSGQDFSGNTIYF | TGCAGCGGCCAAGATTTCTCTGGAAACACCATATATTTT
TRBJ2-6 | NA | NA | TRBV10-3 | CAISEPLTF | TGTGCCATCAGTGAGCCCCTGACTTTC
TRBJ2-5 | NA | NA | TRBV7-8 | CASSSLTWGRETQYF | TGTGCCAGCAGCTCCCTTACGTGGGGAAGAGAGACCCAGTACTTC
TRBJ1-1 | many | NA | TRBV10-3 | CAISDPREHLNTEAFF | TGTGCCATCAGTGACCCGAGGGAACATCTGAACACTGAAGCTTTCTTT
TRBJ1-2 | many | NA | TRBV19 | CASSTRGNNYGYTF | TGTGCCAGTAGTACGCGGGGAAATAACTATGGCTACACCTTC
TRBJ1-1 | NA | NA | TRBV7-8 | CASSGRAGRNTEAFF | TGTGCCAGCAGCGGTCGGGCAGGGAGGAACACTGAAGCTTTCTTT
TRBJ2-5 | NA | NA | TRBV7-3 | CASPRAHPETQYF | TGTGCCAGTCCTAGGGCACACCCAGAGACCCAGTACTTC
TRBJ1-1 | many | NA | TRBV24-1 | CATGGSGANTEAFF | TGTGCCACCGGAGGTAGCGGGGCGAACACTGAAGCTTTCTTT
TRBJ2-7 | few | TRBD2 | TRBV4-1 | CASSQGTSGSFEQYF | TGCGCCAGCAGCCAAGGTACTAGCGGGAGTTTCGAGCAGTACTTC
TRBJ1-2 | NA | NA | TRBV20-1 | CSARSGSLGQYGYTF | TGCAGTGCTAGATCTGGTTCCCTTGGACAGTATGGCTACACCTTC
TRBJ2-7 | NA | TRBD2 | TRBV20-1 | CSARDPGREGYEQYF | TGCAGTGCTAGAGATCCCGGGCGGGAGGGCTACGAGCAGTACTTC
TRBJ2-7 | few | NA | TRBV7-2 | CASSVDRGGPYEQYF | TGCGCCAGCAGCGTAGACAGGGGAGGGCCCTACGAGCAGTACTTC
TRBJ1-6 | NA | TRBD1 | TRBV7-9 | CASSTAGQLARALLHF | TGTGCCAGTAGTACTGCGGGACAGCTAGCCCGGGCACTCCTCCACTTT
TRBJ2-5 | many | NA | TRBV7-9 | CASSVPRGTQYF | TGTGCCAGCAGCGTGCCCCGAGGGACCCAGTACTTC
TRBJ1-3 | NA | NA | TRBV6-6 | CASSYSKGPFSGNTIYF | TGTGCCAGCAGTTACTCTAAGGGTCCTTTTTCCGGAAACACCATATATTTT
TRBJ1-1 | many | NA | TRBV7-3 | CASRGDLNTEAFF | TGTGCCAGCAGGGGGGACCTGAACACTGAAGCTTTCTTT
TRBJ2-5 | NA | TRBD2 | TRBV10-3 | CAISESAGDDNQYF | TGTGCCATCAGTGAGTCCGCGGGGGATGATAACCAGTACTTC
TRBJ2-2 | NA | TRBD2 | TRBV20-1 | CSARVRGLRAGVDTGELFF | TGCAGTGCTAGAGTCAGGGGACTGCGAGCGGGAGTGGACACCGGGGAGCTGTTTTTT
TRBJ2-7 | NA | NA | TRBV7-2 | CASSLRPGKGSSYEQYF | TGTGCCAGCAGCTTACGTCCGGGAAAGGGGAGCTCCTACGAGCAGTACTTC
TRBJ2-7 | many | NA | TRBV12-3/TRBV12-4 | CASRPGSGEQYF | TGTGCCAGCAGGCCGGGGTCGGGGGAGCAGTACTTC
TRBJ1-6 | NA | NA | TRBV19 | CASTYDGSSYSSPLHF | TGCGCCAGTACCTATGACGGGAGCTCCTATAGTTCACCCCTCCACTTT